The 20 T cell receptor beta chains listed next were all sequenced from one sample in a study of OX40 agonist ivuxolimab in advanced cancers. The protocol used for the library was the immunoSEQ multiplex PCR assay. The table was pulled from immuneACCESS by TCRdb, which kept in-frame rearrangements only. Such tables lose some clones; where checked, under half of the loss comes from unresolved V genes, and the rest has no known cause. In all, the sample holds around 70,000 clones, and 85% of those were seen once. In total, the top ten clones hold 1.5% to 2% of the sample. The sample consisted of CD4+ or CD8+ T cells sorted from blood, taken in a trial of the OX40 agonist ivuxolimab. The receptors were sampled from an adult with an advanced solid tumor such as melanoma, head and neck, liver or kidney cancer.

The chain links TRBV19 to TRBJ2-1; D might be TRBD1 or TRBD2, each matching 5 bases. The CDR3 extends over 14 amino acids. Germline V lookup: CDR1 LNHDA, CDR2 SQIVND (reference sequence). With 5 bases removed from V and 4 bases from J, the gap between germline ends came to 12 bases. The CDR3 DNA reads TGTGCCAGTAGTCTCCGGGACGGATACAATGAGCAGTTCTTC. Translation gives CASSLRDGYNEQFF.

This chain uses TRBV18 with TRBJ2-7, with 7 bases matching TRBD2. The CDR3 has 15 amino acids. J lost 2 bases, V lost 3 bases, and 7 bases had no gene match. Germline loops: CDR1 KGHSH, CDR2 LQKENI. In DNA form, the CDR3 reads TGTGCCAGCTCACCCTCCGGGACTACTGCCTACGAGCAGTACTTC. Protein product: CASSPSGTTAYEQYF.

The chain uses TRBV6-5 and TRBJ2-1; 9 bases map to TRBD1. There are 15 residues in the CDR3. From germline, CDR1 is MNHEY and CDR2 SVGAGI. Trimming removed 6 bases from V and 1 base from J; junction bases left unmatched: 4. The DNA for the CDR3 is TGTGCCAGCAGCCGGGACAGGGAATCCTACAATGAGCAGTTCTTC. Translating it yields CASSRDRESYNEQFF.

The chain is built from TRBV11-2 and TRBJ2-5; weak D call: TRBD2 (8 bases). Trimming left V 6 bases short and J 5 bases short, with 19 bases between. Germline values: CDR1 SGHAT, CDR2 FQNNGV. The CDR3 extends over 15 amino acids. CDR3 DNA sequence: TGTGCCAGCAGACCCGGGACTAGGGGGCGGGAGACCCAGTACTTC. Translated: CASRPGTRGRETQYF. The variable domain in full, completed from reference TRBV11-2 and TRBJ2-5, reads EAGVAQSPRYKIIEKRQSVAFWCNPISGHATLYWYQQILGQGPKLLIQFQNNGVVDDSQLPKDRFSAERLKGVDSTLKIQPAKLEDSAVYLCASRPGTRGRETQYFGPGTRLLVL.

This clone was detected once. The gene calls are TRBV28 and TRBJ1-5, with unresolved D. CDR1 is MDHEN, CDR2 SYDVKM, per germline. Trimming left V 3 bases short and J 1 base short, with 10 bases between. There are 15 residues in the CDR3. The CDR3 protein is CASSFRGRSNQPQHF. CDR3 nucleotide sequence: TGTGCCAGCAGTTTCCGGGGAAGGAGCAATCAGCCCCAGCATTTT.

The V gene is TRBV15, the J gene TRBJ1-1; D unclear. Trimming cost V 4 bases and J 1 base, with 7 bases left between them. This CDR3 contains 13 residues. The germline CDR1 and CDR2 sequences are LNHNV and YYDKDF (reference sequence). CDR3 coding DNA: TGTGCCACCAGCATCGATCCGAACACTGAAGCTTTCTTT. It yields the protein CATSIDPNTEAFF.

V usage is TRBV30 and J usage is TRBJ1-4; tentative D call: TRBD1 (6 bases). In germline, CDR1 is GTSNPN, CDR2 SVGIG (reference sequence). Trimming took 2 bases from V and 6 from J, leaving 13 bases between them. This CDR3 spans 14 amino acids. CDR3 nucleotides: TGTGCCTGGAGTATACGGGGGGCTGATGAAAAACTGTTTTTT. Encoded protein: CAWSIRGADEKLFF.

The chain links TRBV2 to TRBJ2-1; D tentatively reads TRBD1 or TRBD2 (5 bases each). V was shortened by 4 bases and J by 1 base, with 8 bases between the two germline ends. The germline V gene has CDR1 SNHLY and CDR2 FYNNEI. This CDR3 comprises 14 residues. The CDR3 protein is CASSVGPSYNEQFF. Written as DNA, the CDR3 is TGTGCCAGCAGTGTGGGACCATCCTACAATGAGCAGTTCTTC.

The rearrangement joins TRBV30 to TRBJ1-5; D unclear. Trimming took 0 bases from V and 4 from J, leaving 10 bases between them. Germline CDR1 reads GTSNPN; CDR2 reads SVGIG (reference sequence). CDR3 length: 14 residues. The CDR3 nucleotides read TGTGCCTGGAGTGTAGGGAACCCTAATCAGCCCCAGCATTTT. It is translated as CAWSVGNPNQPQHF.

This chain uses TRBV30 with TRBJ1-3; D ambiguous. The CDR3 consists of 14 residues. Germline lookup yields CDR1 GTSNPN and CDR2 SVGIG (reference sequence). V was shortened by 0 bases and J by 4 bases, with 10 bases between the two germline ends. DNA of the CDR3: TGTGCCTGGAGTGTGGACCAAGGGGGAAACACCATATATTTT. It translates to CAWSVDQGGNTIYF.

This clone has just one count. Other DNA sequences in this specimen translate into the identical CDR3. The CDR3 loop reads CASSVGRGTNTGELFF. The CDR3 DNA follows: TGTGCCAGCAGCGTCGGGCGGGGGACGAACACCGGGGAGCTGTTTTTT. The rearrangement links TRBV9 to TRBJ2-2; 7 nucleotides line up with TRBD2. The CDR3 is 16 amino acids. V was pared by 2 bases and J by 0 bases, with 4 bases of the junction left unmatched. Germline lookup yields CDR1 SGDLS and CDR2 YYNGEE.

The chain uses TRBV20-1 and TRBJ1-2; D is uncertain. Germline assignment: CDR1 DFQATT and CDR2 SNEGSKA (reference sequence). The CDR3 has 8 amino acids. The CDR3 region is CRVVGYTF. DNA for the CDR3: TGCAGGGTGGTTGGCTACACCTTC.

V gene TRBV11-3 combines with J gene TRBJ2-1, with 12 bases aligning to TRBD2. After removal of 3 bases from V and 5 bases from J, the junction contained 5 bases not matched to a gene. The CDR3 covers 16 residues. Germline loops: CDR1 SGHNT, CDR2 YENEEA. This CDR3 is CASSLSWTSGNNEQFF. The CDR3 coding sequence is TGTGCCAGCAGCTTGTCTTGGACTAGCGGGAACAATGAGCAGTTCTTC. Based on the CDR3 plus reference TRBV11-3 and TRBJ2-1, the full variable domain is EAGVVQSPRYKIIEKKQPVAFWCNPISGHNTLYWYLQNLGQGPELLIRYENEEAVDDSQLPKDRFSAERLKGVDSTLKIQPAELGDSAVYLCASSLSWTSGNNEQFFGPGTRLTVL.

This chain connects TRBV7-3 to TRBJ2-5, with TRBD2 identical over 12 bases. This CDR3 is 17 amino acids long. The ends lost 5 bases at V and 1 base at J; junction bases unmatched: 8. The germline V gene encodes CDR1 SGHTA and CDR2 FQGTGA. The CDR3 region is CASSLGTSGRLQETQYF. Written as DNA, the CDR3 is TGTGCCAGCAGCCTAGGGACTAGCGGGCGTCTCCAAGAGACCCAGTACTTC.

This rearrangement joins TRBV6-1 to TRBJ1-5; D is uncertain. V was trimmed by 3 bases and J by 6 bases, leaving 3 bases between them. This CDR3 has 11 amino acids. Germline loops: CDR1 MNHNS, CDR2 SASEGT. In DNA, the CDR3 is TGTGCCAGCAGTGATCTTCAGCCCCAGCATTTT. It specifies CASSDLQPQHF.

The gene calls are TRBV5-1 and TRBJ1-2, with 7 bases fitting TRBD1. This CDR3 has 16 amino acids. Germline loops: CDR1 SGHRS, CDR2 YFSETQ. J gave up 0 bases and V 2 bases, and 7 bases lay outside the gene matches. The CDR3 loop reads CASSFTGARANYGYTF. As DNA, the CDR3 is TGCGCCAGCAGCTTTACAGGGGCGCGGGCTAACTATGGCTACACCTTC. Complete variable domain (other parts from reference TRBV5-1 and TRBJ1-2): KAGVTQTPRYLIKTRGQQVTLSCSPISGHRSVSWYQQTPGQGLQFLFEYFSETQRNKGNFPGRFSGRQFSNSRSEMNVSTLELGDSALYLCASSFTGARANYGYTFGSGTRLTVV.

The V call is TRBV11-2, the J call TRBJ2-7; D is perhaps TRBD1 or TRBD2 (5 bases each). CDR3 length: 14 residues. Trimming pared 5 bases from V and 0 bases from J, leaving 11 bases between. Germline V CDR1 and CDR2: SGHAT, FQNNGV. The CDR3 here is CASSPLGASYEQYF. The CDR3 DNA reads TGTGCCAGCAGCCCCCTCGGGGCCTCCTACGAGCAGTACTTC.

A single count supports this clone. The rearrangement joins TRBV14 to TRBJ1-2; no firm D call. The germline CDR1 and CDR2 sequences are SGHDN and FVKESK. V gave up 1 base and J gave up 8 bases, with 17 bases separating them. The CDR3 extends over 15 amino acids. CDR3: CASSQGRVVIEGYTF. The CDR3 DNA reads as TGTGCCAGCAGCCAAGGAAGAGTAGTTATCGAGGGCTACACCTTC. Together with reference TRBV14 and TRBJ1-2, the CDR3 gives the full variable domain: EAGVTQFPSHSVIEKGQTVTLRCDPISGHDNLYWYRRVMGKEIKFLLHFVKESKQDESGMPNNRFLAERTGGTYSTLKVQPAELEDSGVYFCASSQGRVVIEGYTFGSGTRLTVV.

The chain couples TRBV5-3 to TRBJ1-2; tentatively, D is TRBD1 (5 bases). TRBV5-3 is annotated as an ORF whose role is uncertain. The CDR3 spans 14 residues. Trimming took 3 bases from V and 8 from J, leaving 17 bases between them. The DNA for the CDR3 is TGTGCCAGAAGCTCCAGACCGGGGGTAAAGGGCTACACCTTC. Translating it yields CARSSRPGVKGYTF.

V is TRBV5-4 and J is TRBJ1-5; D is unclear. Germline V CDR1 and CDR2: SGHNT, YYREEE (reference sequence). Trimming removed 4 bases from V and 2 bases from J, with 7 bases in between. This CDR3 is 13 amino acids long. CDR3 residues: CASSREGNQPQHF. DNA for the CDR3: TGTGCCAGCAGCCGGGAGGGCAATCAGCCCCAGCATTTT. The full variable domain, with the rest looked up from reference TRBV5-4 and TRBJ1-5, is ETGVTQSPTHLIKTRGQQVTLRCSSQSGHNTVSWYQQALGQGPQFIFQYYREEENGRGNFPPRFSGLQFPNYSSELNVNALELDDSALYLCASSREGNQPQHFGDGTRLSIL.